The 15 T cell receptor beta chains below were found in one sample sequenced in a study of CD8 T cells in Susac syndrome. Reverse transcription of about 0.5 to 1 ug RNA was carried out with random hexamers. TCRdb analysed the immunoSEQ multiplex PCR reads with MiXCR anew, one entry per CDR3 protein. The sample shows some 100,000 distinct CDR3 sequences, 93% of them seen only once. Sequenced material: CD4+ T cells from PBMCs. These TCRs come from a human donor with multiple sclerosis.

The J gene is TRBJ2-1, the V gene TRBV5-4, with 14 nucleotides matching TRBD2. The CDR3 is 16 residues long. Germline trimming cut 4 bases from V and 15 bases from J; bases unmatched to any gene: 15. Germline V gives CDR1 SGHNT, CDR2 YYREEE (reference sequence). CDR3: CASSPRTSGGHRRWFF. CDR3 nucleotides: TGTGCCAGCAGCCCGCGGACTAGCGGGGGGCACCGCAGGTGGTTCTTC.

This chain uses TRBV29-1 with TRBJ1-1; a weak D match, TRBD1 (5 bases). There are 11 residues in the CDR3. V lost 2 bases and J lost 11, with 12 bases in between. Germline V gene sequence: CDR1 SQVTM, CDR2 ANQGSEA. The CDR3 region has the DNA TGCAGCGTTGAAAAGGGGTTCGGGGCTTTCTTT. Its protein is CSVEKGFGAFF.

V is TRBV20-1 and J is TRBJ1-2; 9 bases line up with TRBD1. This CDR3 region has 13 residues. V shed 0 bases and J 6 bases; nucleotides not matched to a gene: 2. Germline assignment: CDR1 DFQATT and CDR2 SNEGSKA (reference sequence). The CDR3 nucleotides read TGCAGTGCTAGAGAAGGACAGGGGAATGGCTACACCTTC. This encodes CSAREGQGNGYTF.

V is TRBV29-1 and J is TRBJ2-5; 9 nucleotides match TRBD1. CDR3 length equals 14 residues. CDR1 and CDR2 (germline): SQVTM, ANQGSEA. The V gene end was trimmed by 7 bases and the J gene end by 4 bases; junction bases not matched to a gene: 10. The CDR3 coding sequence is TGCAGCGCCTCGGACAGGGGTGGGTCAGAGACCCAGTACTTC. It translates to CSASDRGGSETQYF.

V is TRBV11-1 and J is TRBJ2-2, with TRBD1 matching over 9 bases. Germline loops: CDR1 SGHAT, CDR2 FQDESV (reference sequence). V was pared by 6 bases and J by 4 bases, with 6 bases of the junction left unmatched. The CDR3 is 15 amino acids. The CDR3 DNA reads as TGTGCCAGCAGATCCGGGACAGGGTTCACCGGGGAGCTGTTTTTT. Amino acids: CASRSGTGFTGELFF.

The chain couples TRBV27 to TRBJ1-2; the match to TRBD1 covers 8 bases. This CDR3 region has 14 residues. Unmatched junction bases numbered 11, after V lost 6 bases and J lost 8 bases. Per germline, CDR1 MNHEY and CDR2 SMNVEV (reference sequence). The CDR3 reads CASRLTGEGRGYTF. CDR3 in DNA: TGTGCCAGCAGACTGACAGGGGAGGGTCGGGGCTACACCTTC.

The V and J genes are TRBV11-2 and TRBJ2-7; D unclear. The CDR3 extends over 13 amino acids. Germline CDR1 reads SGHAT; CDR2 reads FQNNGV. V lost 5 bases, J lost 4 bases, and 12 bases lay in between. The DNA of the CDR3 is TGTGCCAGCAGCCTAGGGCGCCGGTACGAGCAGTACTTC. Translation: CASSLGRRYEQYF.

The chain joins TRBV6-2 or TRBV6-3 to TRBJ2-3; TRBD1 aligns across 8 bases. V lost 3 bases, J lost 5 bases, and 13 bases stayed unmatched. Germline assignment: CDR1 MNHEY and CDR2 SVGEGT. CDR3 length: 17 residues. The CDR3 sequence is CASSYSRDRWSEDTQYF. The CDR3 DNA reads TGTGCCAGCAGTTATTCCCGGGACAGGTGGTCCGAAGATACGCAGTATTTT.

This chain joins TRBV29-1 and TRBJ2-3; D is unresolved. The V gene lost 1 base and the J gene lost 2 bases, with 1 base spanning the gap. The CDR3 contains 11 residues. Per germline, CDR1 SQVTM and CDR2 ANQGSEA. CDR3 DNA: TGCAGCGTTGAAGTCACAGATACGCAGTATTTT. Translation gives CSVEVTDTQYF.

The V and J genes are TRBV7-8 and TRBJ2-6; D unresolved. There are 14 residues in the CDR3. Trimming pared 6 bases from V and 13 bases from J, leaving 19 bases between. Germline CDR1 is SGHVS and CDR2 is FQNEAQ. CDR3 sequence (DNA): TGTGCCAGCAGTAACAGCATCTACCACCGTGTCCTGACTTTC. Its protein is CASSNSIYHRVLTF. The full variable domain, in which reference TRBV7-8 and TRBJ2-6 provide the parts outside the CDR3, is GAGVSQSPRYKVAKRGQDVALRCDPISGHVSLFWYQQALGQGPEFLTYFQNEAQLDKSGLPSDRFFAERPEGSVSTLKIQRTQQEDSAVYLCASSNSIYHRVLTFGAGSRLTVL.

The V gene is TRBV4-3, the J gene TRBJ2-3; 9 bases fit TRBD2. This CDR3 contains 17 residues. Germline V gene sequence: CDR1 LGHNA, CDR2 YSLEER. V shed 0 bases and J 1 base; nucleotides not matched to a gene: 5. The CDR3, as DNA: TGCGCCAGCAGCCAAGATTACGGCGGGGGGGGCACAGATACGCAGTATTTT. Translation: CASSQDYGGGGTDTQYF.

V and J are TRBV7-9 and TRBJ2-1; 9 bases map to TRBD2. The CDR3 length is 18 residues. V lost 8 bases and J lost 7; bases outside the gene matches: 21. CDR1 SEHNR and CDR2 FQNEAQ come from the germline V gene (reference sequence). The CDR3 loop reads CASCGQAAGGGAKNEQFF. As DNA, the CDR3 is TGTGCCAGCTGCGGGCAGGCGGCAGGCGGGGGGGCCAAGAATGAGCAGTTCTTC.

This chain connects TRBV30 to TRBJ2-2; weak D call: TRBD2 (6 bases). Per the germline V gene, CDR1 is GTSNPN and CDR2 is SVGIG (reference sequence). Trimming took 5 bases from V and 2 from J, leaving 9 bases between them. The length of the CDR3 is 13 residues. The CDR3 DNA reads TGTGCCTGGCCCGGGACTAACACCGGGGAGCTGTTTTTT. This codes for CAWPGTNTGELFF.

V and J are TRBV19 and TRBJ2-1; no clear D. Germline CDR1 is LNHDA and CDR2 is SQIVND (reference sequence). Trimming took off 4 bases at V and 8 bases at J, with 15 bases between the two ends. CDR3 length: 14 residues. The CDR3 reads CASSTSWSSHEQFF. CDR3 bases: TGTGCCAGTAGTACCTCTTGGTCCTCCCATGAGCAGTTCTTC. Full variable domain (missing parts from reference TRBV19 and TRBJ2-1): DGGITQSPKYLFRKEGQNVTLSCEQNLNHDAMYWYRQDPGQGLRLIYYSQIVNDFQKGDIAEGYSVSREKKESFPLTVTSAQKNPTAFYLCASSTSWSSHEQFFGPGTRLTVL.

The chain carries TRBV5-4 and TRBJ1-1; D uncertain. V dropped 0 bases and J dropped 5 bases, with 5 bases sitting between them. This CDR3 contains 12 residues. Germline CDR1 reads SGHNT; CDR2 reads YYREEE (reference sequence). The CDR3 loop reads CASSLEWTEAFF. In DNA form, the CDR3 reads TGTGCCAGCAGCTTGGAGTGGACTGAAGCTTTCTTT.